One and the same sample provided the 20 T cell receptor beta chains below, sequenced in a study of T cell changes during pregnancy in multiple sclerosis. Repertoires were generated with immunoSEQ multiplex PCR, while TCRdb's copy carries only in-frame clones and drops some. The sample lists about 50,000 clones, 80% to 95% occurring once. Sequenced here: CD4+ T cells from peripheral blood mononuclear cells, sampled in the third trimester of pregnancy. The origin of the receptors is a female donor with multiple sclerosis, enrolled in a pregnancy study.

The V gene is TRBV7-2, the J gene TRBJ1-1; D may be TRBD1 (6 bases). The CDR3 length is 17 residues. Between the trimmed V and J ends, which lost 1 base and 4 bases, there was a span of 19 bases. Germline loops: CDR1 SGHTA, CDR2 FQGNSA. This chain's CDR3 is CASSLVMAGQSGTEAFF. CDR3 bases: TGTGCCAGCAGCTTAGTCATGGCAGGACAGTCGGGCACTGAAGCTTTCTTT.

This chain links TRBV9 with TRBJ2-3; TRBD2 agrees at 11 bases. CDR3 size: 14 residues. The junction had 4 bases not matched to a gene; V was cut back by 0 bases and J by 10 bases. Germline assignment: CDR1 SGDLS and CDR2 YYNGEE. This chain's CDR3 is CASSVATSGGPQYF. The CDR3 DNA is TGTGCCAGCAGCGTAGCTACTAGCGGGGGCCCGCAGTATTTT.

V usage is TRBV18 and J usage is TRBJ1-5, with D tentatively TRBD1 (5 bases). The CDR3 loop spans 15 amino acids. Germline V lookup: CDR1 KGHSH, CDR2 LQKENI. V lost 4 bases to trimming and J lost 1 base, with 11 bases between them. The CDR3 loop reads CASSQDTLSNQPQHF. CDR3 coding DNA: TGTGCCAGCTCACAGGACACCTTGAGCAATCAGCCCCAGCATTTT. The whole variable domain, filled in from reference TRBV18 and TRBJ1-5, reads NAGVMQNPRHLVRRRGQEARLRCSPMKGHSHVYWYRQLPEEGLKFMVYLQKENIIDESGMPKERFSAEFPKEGPSILRIQQVVRGDSAAYFCASSQDTLSNQPQHFGDGTRLSIL.

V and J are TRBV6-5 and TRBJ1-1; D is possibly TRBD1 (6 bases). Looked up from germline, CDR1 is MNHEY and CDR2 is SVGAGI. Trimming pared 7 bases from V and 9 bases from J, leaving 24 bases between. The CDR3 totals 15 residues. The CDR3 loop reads CASTKQGTPFTKAFF. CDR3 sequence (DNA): TGTGCCAGCACCAAACAGGGAACCCCCTTCACAAAAGCTTTCTTT.

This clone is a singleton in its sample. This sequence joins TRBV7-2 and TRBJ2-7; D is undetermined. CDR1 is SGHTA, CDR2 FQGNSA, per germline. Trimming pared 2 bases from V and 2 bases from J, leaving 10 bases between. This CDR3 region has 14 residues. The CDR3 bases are TGTGCCAGCAGCTTAACGAGCACGACCTACGAGCAGTACTTC. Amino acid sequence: CASSLTSTTYEQYF. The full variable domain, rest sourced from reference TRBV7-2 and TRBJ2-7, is GAGVSQSPSNKVTEKGKDVELRCDPISGHTALYWYRQSLGQGLEFLIYFQGNSAPDKSGLPSDRFSAERTGGSVSTLTIQRTQQEDSAVYLCASSLTSTTYEQYFGPGTRLTVT.

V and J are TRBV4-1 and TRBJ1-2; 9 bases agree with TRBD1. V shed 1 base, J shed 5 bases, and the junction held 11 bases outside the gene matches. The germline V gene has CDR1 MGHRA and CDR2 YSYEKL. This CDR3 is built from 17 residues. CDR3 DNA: TGCGCCAGCAGCCAAGGGTGGTGGGGACAGGGCATGTATGGCTACACCTTC. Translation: CASSQGWWGQGMYGYTF.

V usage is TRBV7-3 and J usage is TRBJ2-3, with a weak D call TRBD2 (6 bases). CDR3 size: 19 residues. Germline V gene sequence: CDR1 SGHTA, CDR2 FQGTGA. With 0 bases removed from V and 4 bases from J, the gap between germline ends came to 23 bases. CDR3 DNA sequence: TGTGCCAGCAGCTTAACGTCCTCTCAACTAGCCTGGGTCGCAGATACGCAGTATTTT. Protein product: CASSLTSSQLAWVADTQYF.

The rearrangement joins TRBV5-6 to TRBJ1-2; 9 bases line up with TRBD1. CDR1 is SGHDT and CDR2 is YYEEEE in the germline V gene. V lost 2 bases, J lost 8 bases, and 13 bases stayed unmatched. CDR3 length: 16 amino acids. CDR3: CASSFLGTGLGGGYTF. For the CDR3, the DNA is TGTGCCAGCAGCTTCCTAGGGACAGGGTTAGGAGGGGGCTACACCTTC.

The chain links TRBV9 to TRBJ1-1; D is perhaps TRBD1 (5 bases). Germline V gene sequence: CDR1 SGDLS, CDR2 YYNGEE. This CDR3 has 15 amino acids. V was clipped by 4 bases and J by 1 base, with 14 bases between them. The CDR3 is CASSLRQSTNTEAFF. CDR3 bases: TGTGCCAGCAGCCTTCGACAGTCCACGAACACTGAAGCTTTCTTT.

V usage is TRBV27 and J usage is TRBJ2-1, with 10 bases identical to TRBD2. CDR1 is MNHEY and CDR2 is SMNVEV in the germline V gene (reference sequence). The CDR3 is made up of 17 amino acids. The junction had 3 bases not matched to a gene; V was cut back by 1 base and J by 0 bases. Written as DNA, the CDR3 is TGTGCCAGCAGTTTATACCGACTAGCGGGCTCCTACAATGAGCAGTTCTTC. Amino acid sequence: CASSLYRLAGSYNEQFF.

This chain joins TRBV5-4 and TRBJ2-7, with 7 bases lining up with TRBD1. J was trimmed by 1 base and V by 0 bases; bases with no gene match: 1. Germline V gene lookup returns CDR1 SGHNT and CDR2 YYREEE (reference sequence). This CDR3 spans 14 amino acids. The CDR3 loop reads CASSLGGQSYEQYF. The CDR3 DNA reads TGTGCCAGCAGCTTGGGGGGACAGTCCTACGAGCAGTACTTC.

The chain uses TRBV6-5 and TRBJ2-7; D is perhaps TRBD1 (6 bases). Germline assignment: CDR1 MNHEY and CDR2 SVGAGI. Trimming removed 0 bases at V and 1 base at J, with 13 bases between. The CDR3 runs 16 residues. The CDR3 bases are TGTGCCAGCAGTTACTCGAGGACAGAGGGGTCCTACGAGCAGTACTTC. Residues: CASSYSRTEGSYEQYF.

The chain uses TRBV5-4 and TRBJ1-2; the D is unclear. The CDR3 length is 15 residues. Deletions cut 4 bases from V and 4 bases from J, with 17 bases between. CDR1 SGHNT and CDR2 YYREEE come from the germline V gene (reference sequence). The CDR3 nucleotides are TGTGCCAGCAGCGGGGAGCCGGGCAACGTCTATGGCTACACCTTC. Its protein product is CASSGEPGNVYGYTF.

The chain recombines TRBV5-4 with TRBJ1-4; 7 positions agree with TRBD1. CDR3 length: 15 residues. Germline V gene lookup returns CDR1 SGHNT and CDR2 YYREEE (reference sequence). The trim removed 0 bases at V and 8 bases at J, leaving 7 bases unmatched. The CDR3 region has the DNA TGTGCCAGCAGCTTGGAGGGGGCCCGTGCGGAAAAACTGTTTTTT. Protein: CASSLEGARAEKLFF.

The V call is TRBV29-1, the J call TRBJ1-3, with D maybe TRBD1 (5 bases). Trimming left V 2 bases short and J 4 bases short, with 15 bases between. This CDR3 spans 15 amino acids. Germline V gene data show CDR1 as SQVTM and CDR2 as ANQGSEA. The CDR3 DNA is TGCAGCGTTGAAATCCCCAGGGCGTTGGGAAACACCATATATTTT. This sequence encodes CSVEIPRALGNTIYF. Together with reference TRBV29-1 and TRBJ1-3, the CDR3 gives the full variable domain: SAVISQKPSRDICQRGTSLTIQCQVDSQVTMMFWYRQQPGQSLTLIATANQGSEATYESGFVIDKFPISRPNLTFSTLTVSNMSPEDSSIYLCSVEIPRALGNTIYFGEGSWLTVV.

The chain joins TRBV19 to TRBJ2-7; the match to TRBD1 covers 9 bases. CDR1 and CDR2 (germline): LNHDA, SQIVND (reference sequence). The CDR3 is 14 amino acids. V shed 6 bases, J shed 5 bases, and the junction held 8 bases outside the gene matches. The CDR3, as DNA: TGTGCCAGTAGATCACAGGGGGCCGTCCACGAGCAGTACTTC. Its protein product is CASRSQGAVHEQYF.

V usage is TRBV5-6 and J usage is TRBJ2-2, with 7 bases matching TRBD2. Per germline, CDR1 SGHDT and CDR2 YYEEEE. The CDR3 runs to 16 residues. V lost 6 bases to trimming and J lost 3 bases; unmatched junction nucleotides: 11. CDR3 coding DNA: TGTGCCAGCAACTACCTAGGGAGGGATTACACCGGGGAGCTGTTTTTT. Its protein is CASNYLGRDYTGELFF.

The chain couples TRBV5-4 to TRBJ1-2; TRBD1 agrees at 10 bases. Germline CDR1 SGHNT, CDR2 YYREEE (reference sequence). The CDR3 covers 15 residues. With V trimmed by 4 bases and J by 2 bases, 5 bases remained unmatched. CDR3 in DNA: TGTGCCAGCAGCCAACGGACAGGGGGAAACTATGGCTACACCTTC. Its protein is CASSQRTGGNYGYTF.

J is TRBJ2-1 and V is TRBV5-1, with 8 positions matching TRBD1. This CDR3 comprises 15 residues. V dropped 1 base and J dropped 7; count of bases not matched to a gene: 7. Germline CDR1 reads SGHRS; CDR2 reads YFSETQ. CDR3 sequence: CASSLTRQGKNEQFF. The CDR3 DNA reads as TGCGCCAGCAGCTTGACCCGACAGGGGAAAAATGAGCAGTTCTTC.

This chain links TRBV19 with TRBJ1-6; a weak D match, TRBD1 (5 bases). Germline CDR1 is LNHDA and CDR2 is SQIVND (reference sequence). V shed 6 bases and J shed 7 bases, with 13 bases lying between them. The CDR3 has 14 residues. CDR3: CASRSAGNNSPLHF. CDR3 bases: TGTGCCAGTAGGTCGGCAGGGAACAATTCACCCCTCCACTTT. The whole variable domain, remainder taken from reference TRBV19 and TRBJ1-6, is DGGITQSPKYLFRKEGQNVTLSCEQNLNHDAMYWYRQDPGQGLRLIYYSQIVNDFQKGDIAEGYSVSREKKESFPLTVTSAQKNPTAFYLCASRSAGNNSPLHFGNGTRLTVT.